A single sample gave rise to the 2 T cell receptor beta chains below, sequenced in a study of IL-17A CD8 T cells in psoriatic arthritis synovium. Using immunoSEQ multiplex PCR, the repertoire was profiled, and TCRdb retains in-frame clones only, with some absent. The repertoire holds fewer than 2,500 clones, with over 60% as singletons. IL-17A and IFNgamma secretion assays labeled CD3+ T cells stimulated roughly 1.5 hours with PMA and ionomycin. Actively inflamed joints of psoriatic arthritis patients supplied the aspirated synovial fluid. Sequenced input: IFN-gamma+ CD8+ T cells from synovial fluid. Subset reported: IL-17A-IFNgamma+ memory CD8+ (Tc1) cells. These receptors originate from a human donor with psoriatic arthritis.

This chain uses TRBV21-1 with TRBJ2-6; the table assigns TRBD2, which was not confirmed against the DNA. TRBV21-1 is described as a pseudogene. This CDR3 contains 18 residues. CDR3 region: CASSRSWGVCSGANVLTF. In DNA form, the CDR3 reads TGTGCCAGCAGCAGAAGTTGGGGGGTTTGCTCTGGGGCCAACGTCCTGACTTTC.

In this sample, this clone turned up once. The chain links TRBV29-1 to TRBJ2-3; 8 nucleotides line up with TRBD2. Germline trimming cut 2 bases from V and 14 bases from J; bases unmatched to any gene: 9. This CDR3 spans 12 amino acids. Germline V gene lookup returns CDR1 SQVTM and CDR2 ANQGSEA. CDR3 residues: CSVELVRAGVYF. In nucleotides, the CDR3 is TGCAGCGTTGAATTGGTCAGAGCGGGAGTGTATTTT.